The source of this T cell receptor (beta chain) is a study of early T cells in non-severe SARS-CoV-2 infection. Turning to the study itself: With bulk RNA from unsorted whole blood as input, sequencing yielded unpaired chains.

The CDR3 length is 13 residues. Germline values: CDR1 SGHVS, CDR2 FQNEAQ. Unmatched junction bases numbered 3, after V lost 1 base and J lost 9 bases. This clonotype was counted many times. From the 5' RACE reads, TCRdb called clonotypes with MiXCR, one entry per CDR3 protein. There are approximately 28,000 distinct CDR3 sequences in the sample; 5% to 6.5% occur only once, and 34% lies in the top ten. The source material was whole blood, sampled at baseline. The V gene is TRBV7-8, the J gene TRBJ2-1; 7 positions match TRBD1. This TCR came from an adult who was a healthcare worker with PCR-confirmed SARS-CoV-2 infection or an uninfected control (not recorded which). DNA of the CDR3: TGTGCCAGCAGCTTAGACAGGGGCGGTGAGCAGTTCTTC. The encoded protein is CASSLDRGGEQFF.